Below are 18 T cell receptor beta chains sequenced from a single sample in a study of blood T cell repertoires in COVID-19. The method was immunoSEQ multiplex PCR; TCRdb's version includes in-frame clones alone and lacks a portion of them. The repertoire consists of around 300,000 clones, with approximately 90% occurring once and the leading ten covering 2% to 2.5%. Sequencing used PBMCs or T cells enriched from blood (not recorded which). These receptors all come from a woman aged 18 to 35 who had recovered from COVID-19.

The rearrangement uses TRBV19 and TRBJ1-2; possible D gene TRBD1, 6 bases. Trimming took off 1 base at V and 6 bases at J, with 12 bases between the two ends. The CDR3 totals 14 residues. Looked up from germline, CDR1 is LNHDA and CDR2 is SQIVND (reference sequence). CDR3 amino acids: CASSIGAGADGYTF. The CDR3 region has the DNA TGTGCCAGTAGTATAGGGGCAGGGGCTGATGGCTACACCTTC.

The gene calls are TRBV5-1 and TRBJ1-1; D is uncertain. There are 13 residues in the CDR3. The germline V gene has CDR1 SGHRS and CDR2 YFSETQ. Between the trimmed V and J ends, which lost 4 bases and 6 bases, there was a span of 13 bases. CDR3 in DNA: TGCGCCAGCAGCCACGACAATCTCCCTGAAGCTTTCTTT. Translating it yields CASSHDNLPEAFF.

This clone appeared once. The V gene is TRBV7-2, the J gene TRBJ1-2; 9 positions agree with TRBD1. With V trimmed by 5 bases and J by 8 bases, 9 bases remained unmatched. Germline V gene lookup returns CDR1 SGHTA and CDR2 FQGNSA. The CDR3 runs to 14 residues. The CDR3 spells CASSVLQGAGGYTF. The CDR3 nucleotides are TGTGCCAGCAGCGTCTTACAGGGGGCGGGAGGCTACACCTTC.

The chain combines TRBV7-2 with TRBJ1-2, with D unclear. V dropped 4 bases and J dropped 8 bases, with 17 bases sitting between them. The germline V gene has CDR1 SGHTA and CDR2 FQGNSA. The CDR3 length is 14 residues. The CDR3 region has the DNA TGTGCCAGCAGCTCCACCCCCTATCCCTCCGGCTACACCTTC. It codes for CASSSTPYPSGYTF.

V is TRBV3-1 (or the pseudogene TRBV3-2) and J is TRBJ1-2, with D unclear. The ends were cut back, 3 bases at V and 5 bases at J, with 16 bases in the middle. The CDR3 consists of 15 residues. Looked up from germline, CDR1 is LGHDT and CDR2 is YNNKEL (reference sequence). The CDR3 nucleotides are TGTGCCAGCAGCCAGGGTCCTTCGACTCGTTATGGCTACACCTTC. Protein: CASSQGPSTRYGYTF.

V is TRBV4-2 and J is TRBJ1-1, with D unclear. CDR1 LGHNA and CDR2 YNFKEQ come from the germline V gene. The CDR3 consists of 16 residues. V was pared by 1 base and J by 2 bases, with 14 bases between. The CDR3 DNA reads as TGTGCCAGCAGCCAAGGGGGAGCAACAAGAAACACTGAAGCTTTCTTT. The encoded protein is CASSQGGATRNTEAFF.

The chain joins TRBV14 to TRBJ1-2, with D possibly matching TRBD1 (5 bases). Trimming stripped 6 bases from V and 9 bases from J, with 14 bases between. The germline gives CDR1 SGHDN, CDR2 FVKESK. The CDR3 extends over 12 amino acids. CDR3 region: CASRGRGSSYTF. The CDR3 DNA reads TGTGCCAGCAGGGGGAGGGGATCGAGCTACACCTTC.

The chain is built from TRBV7-9 and TRBJ1-2; 7 bases are shared with TRBD1. Germline V gives CDR1 SEHNR, CDR2 FQNEAQ (reference sequence). The length of the CDR3 is 14 residues. The ends lost 3 bases at V and 2 bases at J; junction bases unmatched: 3. CDR3 residues: CASSLGGQNYGYTF. The CDR3 nucleotides are TGTGCCAGCAGCTTGGGGGGACAGAACTATGGCTACACCTTC.

This chain connects TRBV23-1 to TRBJ1-5, with unresolved D. TRBV23-1 is known as an ORF, though its function is uncertain. There are 19 residues in the CDR3. Trimming took 3 bases from V and 4 from J, leaving 25 bases between them. The CDR3 loop is CASSHPERHPALENQPQHF. CDR3 coding DNA: TGCGCCAGCAGTCATCCCGAGCGGCATCCTGCTCTTGAAAATCAGCCCCAGCATTTT.

The rearrangement joins TRBV7-9 to TRBJ1-6; D is unresolved. CDR1 is SEHNR and CDR2 is FQNEAQ in the germline V gene (reference sequence). Trimming removed 2 bases at V and 10 bases at J, with 15 bases between. CDR3 size: 15 residues. As DNA, the CDR3 is TGTGCCAGCAGCTTAAGAGAAACGAGGGAGTCACCCCTCCACTTT. This translates into CASSLRETRESPLHF.

The V call is TRBV12-2, the J call TRBJ1-3; the table's D call, TRBD1, has no DNA check behind it. TRBV12-2 is annotated as a pseudogene. The CDR3 is made up of 17 amino acids. CDR3 amino acids: CASRLALKTGSGNTIYF. CDR3 coding DNA: TGTGCAAGTCGCTTAGCGCTAAAAACAGGCTCTGGAAACACCATATATTTT.

The V gene is TRBV6-5, the J gene TRBJ1-6; D gene ambiguous. V was shortened by 0 bases and J by 3 bases, with 9 bases between the two germline ends. The CDR3 extends over 16 amino acids. Germline-derived CDR1 and CDR2 are MNHEY and SVGAGI. Written as DNA, the CDR3 is TGTGCCAGCAGTTACTCGATGGAGGGCTATAATTCACCCCTCCACTTT. Translated, it gives CASSYSMEGYNSPLHF.

A single count supports this clone. The rearrangement links TRBV3-1 (or the pseudogene TRBV3-2) to TRBJ2-1, with 11 bases lining up with TRBD2. The CDR3 runs 15 residues. CDR1 is LGHDT and CDR2 is YNNKEL in the germline V gene (reference sequence). J was trimmed by 4 bases and V by 3 bases; bases with no gene match: 2. CDR3 in DNA: TGTGCCAGCAGCCATAGCGGGGGGGTTTACAATGAGCAGTTCTTC. It yields the protein CASSHSGGVYNEQFF.

Remarks on this clone: This specimen includes other DNA sequences encoding the same CDR3. The chain is built from TRBV29-1 and TRBJ2-1, with unresolved D. Germline V CDR1 and CDR2: SQVTM, ANQGSEA. V lost 6 bases and J lost 0, with 3 bases in between. This CDR3 contains 11 residues. In nucleotides, the CDR3 is TGCAGCGTCAGCTCCTACAATGAGCAGTTCTTC. It codes for CSVSSYNEQFF.

The chain links TRBV19 to TRBJ2-7, with D hard to call. Germline V CDR1 and CDR2: LNHDA, SQIVND (reference sequence). CDR3 length: 14 residues. The V end was cut by 3 bases, the J end by 6 bases, with 15 bases between. CDR3 sequence: CASSMAWHRGEQYF. The CDR3 DNA sequence: TGTGCCAGTAGTATGGCTTGGCACCGCGGCGAGCAGTACTTC.

A few counts support this clone. The rearrangement links TRBV19 to TRBJ1-6; tentatively, D is TRBD1 (5 bases). The CDR3 runs 14 residues. Germline CDR1 and CDR2: LNHDA and SQIVND (reference sequence). The V and J ends lost 10 bases and 7 bases respectively, with 17 bases between them. In nucleotides, the CDR3 is TGTGCCACTAAACTGGGACTGCCGAATTCACCCCTCCACTTT. Protein sequence: CATKLGLPNSPLHF.

The V call is TRBV9, the J call TRBJ2-7; no clear D gene. Germline V gives CDR1 SGDLS, CDR2 YYNGEE. The CDR3 is made up of 12 amino acids. V shed 4 bases and J shed 6 bases, with 11 bases lying between them. CDR3 in DNA: TGTGCCAGCAGCCCCCAGCTAGGCGAGCAGTACTTC. It encodes CASSPQLGEQYF. The full variable domain, rest sourced from reference TRBV9 and TRBJ2-7, is DSGVTQTPKHLITATGQRVTLRCSPRSGDLSVYWYQQSLDQGLQFLIQYYNGEERAKGNILERFSAQQFPDLHSELNLSSLELGDSALYFCASSPQLGEQYFGPGTRLTVT.

The chain recombines TRBV5-1 with TRBJ1-6; D remains ambiguous. V shed 0 bases and J shed 10 bases, with 11 bases lying between them. The CDR3 sequence is 14 residues long. Germline V CDR1 and CDR2: SGHRS, YFSETQ. The CDR3 bases are TGCGCCAGCAGCTTGGCCGGGGATCGCTCACCCCTCCACTTT. Its translation: CASSLAGDRSPLHF.